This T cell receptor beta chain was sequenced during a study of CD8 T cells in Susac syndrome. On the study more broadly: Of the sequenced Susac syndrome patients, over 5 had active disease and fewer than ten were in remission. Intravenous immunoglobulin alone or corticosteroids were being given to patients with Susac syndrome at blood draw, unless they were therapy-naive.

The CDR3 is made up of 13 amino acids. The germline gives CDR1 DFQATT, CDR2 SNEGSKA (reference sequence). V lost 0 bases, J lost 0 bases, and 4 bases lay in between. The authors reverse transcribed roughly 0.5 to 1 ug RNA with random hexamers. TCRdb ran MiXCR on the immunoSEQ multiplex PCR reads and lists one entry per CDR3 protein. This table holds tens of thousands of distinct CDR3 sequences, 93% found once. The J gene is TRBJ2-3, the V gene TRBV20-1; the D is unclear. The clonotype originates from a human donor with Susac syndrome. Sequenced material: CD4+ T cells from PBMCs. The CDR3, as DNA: TGCAGTGCTAGAGATAGTAGCACAGATACGCAGTATTTT. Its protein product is CSARDSSTDTQYF.